These 23 T cell receptor beta chains originate from one sample sequenced in a study of T cells after yellow fever vaccination. TCRdb ran MiXCR on the 5' RACE reads and lists one entry per CDR3 protein. The sample yields 450,000 to 550,000 distinct CDR3 sequences, 20% to 25% seen once. The sequenced sample was PBMCs, obtained about 20 days after the first yellow fever vaccination. Receptors originate from a man younger than 35 who received the YFV17D yellow fever vaccine.

The CDR3 sequence is CSARERRGGSGELFF. In DNA form, the CDR3 reads TGCAGTGCTAGAGAACGGCGGGGGGGCTCCGGGGAGCTGTTTTTT. The rearrangement links TRBV20-1 to TRBJ2-2; 9 positions match TRBD2. J was trimmed by 6 bases and V by 0 bases; bases with no gene match: 5. CDR1 and CDR2 from the germline V gene are DFQATT and SNEGSKA (reference sequence). CDR3 size: 15 residues.

This chain joins TRBV23-1 and TRBJ1-1, with 7 positions matching TRBD1. TRBV23-1 is an ORF; its function is uncertain. The V gene end was trimmed by 0 bases and the J gene end by 0 bases; junction bases not matched to a gene: 10. This CDR3 contains 18 residues. The CDR3 loop is CASSQSGQVIFLNTEAFF. CDR3 sequence (DNA): TGCGCCAGCAGTCAATCCGGACAGGTGATTTTCCTGAACACTGAAGCTTTCTTT.

J is TRBJ2-5 and V is TRBV10-3, with 8 bases matching TRBD1. Germline assignment: CDR1 ENHRY and CDR2 SYGVKD. This CDR3 is 13 amino acids long. The J segment lost 5 bases and the V segment lost 1 base, leaving 0 bases of the junction unmatched. The CDR3, as DNA: TGTGCCATCAGTGAGTGGACAGGGGAGACCCAGTACTTC. It translates to CAISEWTGETQYF.

This clonotype was seen a few times. The genes are TRBV13 and TRBJ2-7; 14 bases are shared with TRBD2. The CDR3 is 17 amino acids. The junction had 8 bases not matched to a gene; V was cut back by 5 bases and J by 2 bases. Germline V gene data show CDR1 as PRHDT and CDR2 as FYEKMQ (reference sequence). The CDR3 sequence: CASSHRTSGGRTYEQYV. The CDR3 bases are TGTGCCAGCAGCCATCGGACTAGCGGGGGGAGGACCTACGAGCAGTACGTC.

V usage is TRBV5-1 and J usage is TRBJ2-5, with 9 positions matching TRBD2. V trimming: 0 bases; J trimming: 5 bases; junction bases outside the gene matches: 5. The germline V gene has CDR1 SGHRS and CDR2 YFSETQ. CDR3 length: 15 residues. The CDR3 region has the DNA TGCGCCAGCAGCTTGGCGGCTAGCGGGGAGGAGACCCAGTACTTC. As protein: CASSLAASGEETQYF.

The rearrangement uses TRBV4-1 and TRBJ2-3; 7 nucleotides line up with TRBD1. This CDR3 region has 16 residues. Looked up from germline, CDR1 is MGHRA and CDR2 is YSYEKL. Trimming cost V 0 bases and J 3 bases; bases outside gene matches: 6. This CDR3 is CASSQDMRQGTDTQYF. The CDR3 DNA reads TGCGCCAGCAGCCAAGATATGAGACAGGGTACAGATACGCAGTATTTT.

The chain combines TRBV6-5 with TRBJ2-5; D might be TRBD1 or TRBD2, each matching 5 bases. The CDR3 runs 14 residues. Trimming pared 0 bases from V and 5 bases from J, leaving 10 bases between. Germline V gene lookup returns CDR1 MNHEY and CDR2 SVGAGI. The CDR3 spells CASSYSPGTETQYF. The CDR3 DNA sequence: TGTGCCAGCAGTTACTCCCCCGGGACGGAGACCCAGTACTTC.

The chain is built from TRBV29-1 and TRBJ1-1, with D possibly TRBD1 on 5 matching bases. Trimming left V 3 bases short and J 7 bases short, with 24 bases between. CDR1 SQVTM and CDR2 ANQGSEA come from the germline V gene. CDR3 length: 16 residues. The CDR3 nucleotides read TGCAGCGTTGAGTCCGAGCTTCAGGGCGTCGGTAATGAAGCTTTCTTT. Amino acid sequence: CSVESELQGVGNEAFF.

This clonotype has just a few counts. The chain joins TRBV4-1 to TRBJ1-5; 9 nucleotides align to TRBD1. V was clipped by 3 bases and J by 7 bases; unmatched bases: 7. The CDR3 is 15 amino acids. From germline, CDR1 is MGHRA and CDR2 YSYEKL. DNA of the CDR3: TGCGCCAGCAGCCAGCAGGGACAGGGTTTCCAGCCCCAGCATTTT. It specifies CASSQQGQGFQPQHF.

This sequence joins TRBV7-9 and TRBJ2-2, with a possible D match to TRBD1 (6 bases). The CDR3 is made up of 15 amino acids. V lost 3 bases, J lost 6 bases, and 14 bases lay in between. CDR1 and CDR2 from the germline V gene are SEHNR and FQNEAQ (reference sequence). CDR3 coding DNA: TGTGCCAGCAGCTTCTCCCCCAGGGGTGCCGGGGAGCTGTTTTTT. This translates into CASSFSPRGAGELFF.

This clonotype has just a few counts. The chain employs TRBV10-3 and TRBJ1-2; D possibly corresponds to TRBD1 (6 bases). The CDR3 has 13 amino acids. The V gene lost 3 bases and the J gene lost 6 bases, with 11 bases spanning the gap. CDR1 is ENHRY, CDR2 SYGVKD, per germline. The DNA of the CDR3 is TGTGCCATCAGTGATAACAGGGAACATGGCTACACCTTC. Its protein is CAISDNREHGYTF.

The V and J genes are TRBV5-1 and TRBJ2-2; 7 nucleotides agree with TRBD1. The CDR3 loop spans 14 amino acids. Per germline, CDR1 SGHRS and CDR2 YFSETQ. Trimming took 0 bases from V and 7 from J; bases not matched to a gene: 3. For the CDR3, the DNA is TGCGCCAGCAGCTTGGAGGGGGCGCTCGGGGAGCTGTTTTTT. This codes for CASSLEGALGELFF.

This clonotype has only a few counts. The chain has TRBV3-1 and TRBJ1-2; TRBD1 agrees at 7 bases. The CDR3 length is 14 residues. The J segment lost 2 bases and the V segment lost 4 bases, leaving 4 bases of the junction unmatched. Germline V gene lookup returns CDR1 LGHDT and CDR2 YNNKEL (reference sequence). The CDR3 loop is CASSPDRKNYGYTF. Here the CDR3 DNA reads TGTGCCAGCAGCCCGGACAGGAAAAACTATGGCTACACCTTC.

The chain joins TRBV9 to TRBJ2-3, with TRBD1 matching 9 bases. Germline V gene sequence: CDR1 SGDLS, CDR2 YYNGEE. V lost 2 bases and J lost 6; bases outside the gene matches: 4. This CDR3 spans 14 amino acids. DNA for the CDR3: TGTGCCAGCAGCGTTGGGGACAGGGTTGATACGCAGTATTTT. Translated: CASSVGDRVDTQYF.

The V call is TRBV27, the J call TRBJ1-5; 7 bases line up with TRBD1. After removal of 3 bases from V and 4 bases from J, the junction contained 6 bases not matched to a gene. The CDR3 covers 15 residues. Germline CDR1 is MNHEY and CDR2 is SMNVEV (reference sequence). The CDR3 sequence: CASSFAGGYNQPQHF. CDR3 DNA: TGTGCCAGCAGTTTTGCAGGGGGGTATAATCAGCCCCAGCATTTT.

Many counts were recorded for this clonotype. The genes are TRBV4-2 and TRBJ1-2; no reliable D call. V lost 0 bases and J 8 bases, leaving 4 bases between the germline ends. The germline gives CDR1 LGHNA, CDR2 YNFKEQ. There are 11 residues in the CDR3. CDR3 amino acids: CASSQEAGYTF. CDR3 bases: TGTGCCAGCAGCCAAGAAGCAGGCTACACCTTC.

The rearrangement uses TRBV6-1 and TRBJ1-1; D gene unclear. The CDR3 totals 13 residues. Trimming left V 6 bases short and J 8 bases short, with 16 bases between. Germline V gene sequence: CDR1 MNHNS, CDR2 SASEGT. CDR3 nucleotides: TGTGCCAGCAGCTTTAGGTCGGCTTCCGAAGCTTTCTTT. Protein sequence: CASSFRSASEAFF.

In its sample, this clonotype was seen a few times. V usage is TRBV10-3 and J usage is TRBJ2-1; 8 bases agree with TRBD1. The CDR3 has 12 amino acids. V was pared by 7 bases and J by 7 bases, with 3 bases of the junction left unmatched. Germline V CDR1 and CDR2: ENHRY, SYGVKD. The CDR3 coding sequence is TGTGCCATCAAGAGGACAGGGAATGAGCAGTTCTTC. Its protein product is CAIKRTGNEQFF.

The V call is TRBV5-1, the J call TRBJ1-6; D is unresolved. This CDR3 spans 14 amino acids. Germline V gene data show CDR1 as SGHRS and CDR2 as YFSETQ. Between the trimmed V and J ends, which lost 5 bases and 0 bases, there was a span of 6 bases. CDR3 loop: CASSISSYNSPLHF. CDR3 bases: TGCGCCAGCAGTATCAGCTCCTATAATTCACCCCTCCACTTT.

This clonotype was observed a single time. V and J are TRBV6-2 or TRBV6-3 and TRBJ2-1; D is unclear. The CDR3 covers 15 residues. CDR1 MNHEY and CDR2 SVGEGT come from the germline V gene. The V and J ends lost 7 bases and 3 bases respectively, with 16 bases between them. This chain's CDR3 is CASTALAGHYNEQFF. CDR3 DNA: TGTGCCAGCACCGCCCTGGCAGGTCACTACAATGAGCAGTTCTTC.

This clonotype was seen only a few times. This sequence joins TRBV18 and TRBJ2-1; D is undetermined. CDR1 and CDR2 from the germline V gene are KGHSH and LQKENI. V was cut by 0 bases and J by 8 bases, with 8 bases left in between. The CDR3 consists of 13 residues. CDR3: CASSPPVTHEQFF. The CDR3 DNA sequence: TGTGCCAGCTCACCACCCGTGACCCATGAGCAGTTCTTC.

This clonotype was observed a handful of times. CDR3 in DNA: TGTGCCAGCAGGAAAGGACGGATTCCTCCTAACTATGGCTACACCTTC. It is translated as CASRKGRIPPNYGYTF. The chain uses TRBV12-3 or TRBV12-4 and TRBJ1-2; D ambiguous. This CDR3 is 16 amino acids long. The V end lost 6 bases, the J end lost 0 bases, and 17 bases lay between the germline ends.

This chain links TRBV12-3 or TRBV12-4 with TRBJ2-1; 7 nucleotides line up with TRBD1. J was trimmed by 6 bases and V by 3 bases; bases with no gene match: 5. The CDR3 totals 14 residues. The CDR3 region is CASSFYSGGNEQFF. The CDR3 bases are TGTGCCAGCAGTTTTTATTCAGGGGGCAATGAGCAGTTCTTC.